These 20 T cell receptor beta chains were all obtained from the same sample, sequenced in a study of beta chain features in type 1 diabetes. Reverse transcribing all isolated RNA meant expressed TCRB transcripts were sequenced. Profiled with immunoSEQ multiplex PCR; TCRdb holds only in-frame clones, not every one. The table lists fewer than 400,000 clones, approximately 8.2% of them singletons. Specimen: central memory CD4+ T cells from blood. The receptors shown here come from a woman in her late teens or twenties in good health.

This clone has a handful of counts. The chain carries TRBV19 and TRBJ2-3; D is unresolved. In germline, CDR1 is LNHDA, CDR2 SQIVND (reference sequence). The ends were cut back, 10 bases at V and 2 bases at J, with 13 bases in the middle. The CDR3 is 13 residues long. CDR3: CATSPQSTDTQYF. The CDR3 nucleotides are TGTGCCACCAGCCCCCAATCCACAGATACGCAGTATTTT.

In the case of this clone: Within the sample, other DNA sequences also encode this same CDR3. The CDR3 region is CASSFRGTDTQYF. Here the CDR3 DNA reads TGTGCCAGCAGTTTCCGGGGCACAGATACGCAGTATTTT. The V and J genes are TRBV27 and TRBJ2-3; D not resolved. Germline lookup yields CDR1 MNHEY and CDR2 SMNVEV (reference sequence). V lost 3 bases and J lost 1, with 5 bases in between. The CDR3 sequence is 13 residues long.

This clone occurred a few times. The chain carries TRBV19 and TRBJ2-3; the match to TRBD1 covers 10 bases. The V and J ends lost 9 bases and 2 bases, in that order; junction bases with no gene match: 5. The germline gives CDR1 LNHDA, CDR2 SQIVND (reference sequence). The CDR3 has 14 amino acids. CDR3 coding DNA: TGTGCCAGCCACGACAGGGGGCTCACAGATACGCAGTATTTT. Translated, it gives CASHDRGLTDTQYF. The full variable domain, rest sourced from reference TRBV19 and TRBJ2-3, is DGGITQSPKYLFRKEGQNVTLSCEQNLNHDAMYWYRQDPGQGLRLIYYSQIVNDFQKGDIAEGYSVSREKKESFPLTVTSAQKNPTAFYLCASHDRGLTDTQYFGPGTRLTVL.

In its sample, this clone was seen a few times. The J gene is TRBJ2-3, the V gene TRBV9; D is possibly TRBD2 (6 bases). Trimming stripped 6 bases from V and 4 bases from J, with 15 bases between. This CDR3 is built from 14 residues. Germline values: CDR1 SGDLS, CDR2 YYNGEE. The CDR3 loop reads CASNPAGPPDTQYF. In DNA form, the CDR3 reads TGTGCCAGCAACCCTGCGGGACCCCCAGATACGCAGTATTTT.

This clone was counted ten times or more. V and J are TRBV4-1 and TRBJ2-1, with D possibly matching TRBD2 (6 bases). Germline CDR1 and CDR2: MGHRA and YSYEKL. The V and J ends lost 0 bases and 9 bases respectively, with 9 bases between them. This CDR3 region has 13 residues. The CDR3 reads CASSQELRGEQFF. In DNA, the CDR3 is TGCGCCAGCAGCCAAGAGCTGCGGGGTGAGCAGTTCTTC.

The chain recombines TRBV28 with TRBJ2-1; tentative D call: TRBD2 (5 bases). The ends were cut back, 2 bases at V and 1 base at J, with 21 bases in the middle. The germline CDR1 and CDR2 sequences are MDHEN and SYDVKM. The CDR3 covers 19 residues. The DNA of the CDR3 is TGTGCCAGCAGTTTACTCGGGGTTTGGGGATCAGGTTCCTACAATGAGCAGTTCTTC. It encodes CASSLLGVWGSGSYNEQFF.

This chain links TRBV27 with TRBJ2-1, with TRBD2 identical over 10 bases. The trim removed 4 bases at V and 8 bases at J, leaving 14 bases unmatched. CDR3 length: 17 residues. Germline loops: CDR1 MNHEY, CDR2 SMNVEV (reference sequence). The DNA for the CDR3 is TGTGCCAGCAGTTCACTCTCCGCTAGCGGGAGTAGGGATGAGCAGTTCTTC. This sequence encodes CASSSLSASGSRDEQFF.

This clone was counted between two and nine times. The chain recombines TRBV5-6 with TRBJ1-2; 7 bases are a match to TRBD1. This CDR3 contains 13 residues. CDR1 is SGHDT and CDR2 is YYEEEE in the germline V gene. V shed 4 bases, J shed 4 bases, and the junction held 4 bases outside the gene matches. CDR3 protein: CASSRGQIYGYTF. DNA for the CDR3: TGTGCCAGCAGCCGGGGACAGATCTATGGCTACACCTTC.

Many counts were recorded for this clone. The genes are TRBV7-2 and TRBJ2-5, with 9 bases matching TRBD1. Germline CDR1 SGHTA, CDR2 FQGNSA. This CDR3 comprises 14 residues. V gave up 6 bases and J gave up 5 bases; unmatched junction bases: 7. The CDR3 reads CASRPGQGSETQYF. The CDR3 DNA reads TGTGCCAGCAGACCCGGACAGGGGTCGGAGACCCAGTACTTC. Full variable domain (missing parts from reference TRBV7-2 and TRBJ2-5): GAGVSQSPSNKVTEKGKDVELRCDPISGHTALYWYRQSLGQGLEFLIYFQGNSAPDKSGLPSDRFSAERTGGSVSTLTIQRTQQEDSAVYLCASRPGQGSETQYFGPGTRLLVL.

The V gene is TRBV29-1, the J gene TRBJ2-7, with 7 bases identical to TRBD1. J gave up 5 bases and V 7 bases, and 11 bases lay outside the gene matches. The germline V gene encodes CDR1 SQVTM and CDR2 ANQGSEA. The CDR3 is 13 amino acids. Here the CDR3 DNA reads TGCAGCGGTGGAGGACAGGAGCGGAACGAGCAGTACTTC. Translated, it gives CSGGGQERNEQYF.

The chain employs TRBV5-4 and TRBJ2-1, with D uncertain. Germline CDR1 SGHNT, CDR2 YYREEE (reference sequence). The CDR3 length is 13 residues. V lost 4 bases and J lost 5, with 10 bases in between. CDR3 coding DNA: TGTGCCAGCAGCGTCGTACACAACAATGAGCAGTTCTTC. Its translation: CASSVVHNNEQFF.

The sample holds a few counts of this clone. J is TRBJ2-4 and V is TRBV4-1; D is unclear. The V gene lost 1 base and the J gene lost 0 bases, with 7 bases spanning the gap. The CDR3 consists of 15 residues. The germline gives CDR1 MGHRA, CDR2 YSYEKL. The CDR3 nucleotides are TGCGCCAGCAGCCAAGGAGCGCTAGCCAAAAACATTCAGTACTTC. Translating gives CASSQGALAKNIQYF.

The sample holds a few counts of this clone. V gene TRBV7-9 combines with J gene TRBJ2-5; 8 bases align to TRBD2. Germline CDR1 reads SEHNR; CDR2 reads FQNEAQ (reference sequence). The CDR3 runs to 14 residues. Trimming removed 2 bases from V and 4 bases from J; junction bases left unmatched: 3. The CDR3 DNA reads as TGTGCCAGCAGCTTATACGGGAGGGTAGAGACCCAGTACTTC. Translating it yields CASSLYGRVETQYF.

This clone was recorded a few times. The V call is TRBV18, the J call TRBJ1-4; possibly TRBD1 for D (5 bases). V lost 2 bases to trimming and J lost 4 bases, with 11 bases between them. The germline gives CDR1 KGHSH, CDR2 LQKENI. The CDR3 is 15 residues long. CDR3 sequence reads: CASSPNTGRNEKLFF. The DNA of the CDR3 is TGTGCCAGCTCACCAAATACAGGTCGTAATGAAAAACTGTTTTTT.

In this sample, this clone turned up a few times. V usage is TRBV6-5 and J usage is TRBJ1-2; tentative D call: TRBD1 (6 bases). The CDR3 is 13 amino acids. Trimming pared 9 bases from V and 5 bases from J, leaving 16 bases between. Looked up from germline, CDR1 is MNHEY and CDR2 is SVGAGI. This CDR3 is CASRQAALYGYTF. The CDR3 bases are TGTGCCAGTCGACAGGCCGCCCTTTATGGCTACACCTTC.

This clone was detected many times. CDR3 residues: CASSFPQGLAGGNEQFF. The CDR3 nucleotides read TGCGCCAGCAGCTTCCCGCAGGGACTAGCGGGAGGCAATGAGCAGTTCTTC. V gene TRBV5-1 combines with J gene TRBJ2-1, with 15 nucleotides matching TRBD2. Germline V gives CDR1 SGHRS, CDR2 YFSETQ. V lost 2 bases and J lost 6; bases outside the gene matches: 6. This CDR3 region has 17 residues.

Regarding this clone: Other nucleotide sequences from this sample produce the same CDR3. This chain links TRBV28 with TRBJ1-2, with D unclear. Germline lookup yields CDR1 MDHEN and CDR2 SYDVKM. V lost 11 bases and J 4 bases, leaving 14 bases between the germline ends. The CDR3 is 12 amino acids. The CDR3 reads CASRPGSYGYTF. The CDR3 DNA follows: TGTGCCTCCCGGCCCGGGAGCTATGGCTACACCTTC.

The J gene is TRBJ1-5, the V gene TRBV7-2, with D perhaps matching TRBD1 (5 bases). The CDR3 has 15 residues. V lost 1 base and J 5 bases, leaving 12 bases between the germline ends. Germline values: CDR1 SGHTA, CDR2 FQGNSA. In DNA form, the CDR3 reads TGTGCCAGCAGCTTAGTAGCTGGGGGAGATCAGCCCCAGCATTTT. Protein product: CASSLVAGGDQPQHF.

This clone came up a few times. This chain links TRBV19 with TRBJ1-1; D is perhaps TRBD1 (6 bases). The CDR3 is made up of 14 amino acids. V was clipped by 5 bases and J by 5 bases, with 15 bases between them. Looked up from germline, CDR1 is LNHDA and CDR2 is SQIVND (reference sequence). The CDR3 is CASSPGVAGTEAFF. The CDR3 bases are TGTGCCAGTAGTCCAGGGGTGGCGGGAACTGAAGCTTTCTTT.

This clone was detected only a few times. The chain links TRBV6-6 to TRBJ2-5; either TRBD1 or TRBD2 may fit D (5 bases each). Germline V gene sequence: CDR1 MNHNY, CDR2 SVGAGI (reference sequence). The CDR3 runs 14 residues. Deletions cut 7 bases from V and 1 base from J, with 13 bases between. The CDR3 DNA is TGTGCCAGCAACCCGGGACGAAGCCAAGAGACCCAGTACTTC. This translates into CASNPGRSQETQYF.